One and the same sample provided the 28 T cell receptor beta chains below, sequenced in a study of T cells in Graves' hyperthyroidism and ophthalmopathy. RNA transcripts yielded amplified TCR beta CDR3 regions. TCR CDR3 underwent first-round RT-PCR with the HTBI primer set. TCRdb recomputed calls from the multiplex PCR reads with MiXCR, one row per CDR3 protein. The sample consists of fewer than 600,000 distinct CDR3 sequences, roughly 15% of them appearing once. The sequenced sample consisted of blood. The receptor set was obtained from a woman in her thirties or forties with Graves' hyperthyroidism.

Many counts were recorded for this clonotype. V is TRBV28 and J is TRBJ1-2, with 9 bases matching TRBD1. The CDR3 has 14 amino acids. The J segment lost 8 bases and the V segment lost 7 bases, leaving 11 bases of the junction unmatched. Per the germline V gene, CDR1 is MDHEN and CDR2 is SYDVKM. The CDR3 loop is CASTSRDRVEGYTF. Here the CDR3 DNA reads TGTGCCAGCACGTCCCGGGACAGGGTTGAAGGCTACACCTTC.

This clonotype was observed at least ten times. The V gene is TRBV3-1, the J gene TRBJ1-1; D ambiguous. Germline CDR1 LGHDT, CDR2 YNNKEL (reference sequence). Deletions cut 0 bases from V and 1 base from J, with 9 bases between. The CDR3 is made up of 15 amino acids. The CDR3 nucleotides are TGTGCCAGCAGCCAAGACCTCAGATGGAACACTGAAGCTTTCTTT. It yields the protein CASSQDLRWNTEAFF. Looking up the rest from reference TRBV3-1 and TRBJ1-1 gives the full variable domain: DTAVSQTPKYLVTQMGNDKSIKCEQNLGHDTMYWYKQDSKKFLKIMFSYNNKELIINETVPNRFSPKSPDKAHLNLHINSLELGDSAVYFCASSQDLRWNTEAFFGQGTRLTVV.

At least ten counts were recorded for this clonotype. The rearrangement joins TRBV2 to TRBJ1-5; D may be TRBD1 (6 bases). The germline V and J ends were trimmed by 4 bases and 0 bases, with 16 bases remaining between them. The germline V gene encodes CDR1 SNHLY and CDR2 FYNNEI. The length of the CDR3 is 17 residues. CDR3 sequence reads: CASSGGIGTNSNQPQHF. The CDR3 region has the DNA TGTGCCAGCAGTGGCGGTATCGGGACAAATAGCAATCAGCCCCAGCATTTT.

This clonotype was observed at least ten times. The V and J genes are TRBV27 and TRBJ2-1; no clear D gene. Germline V gives CDR1 MNHEY, CDR2 SMNVEV (reference sequence). Deletions cut 5 bases from V and 5 bases from J, with 13 bases between. The CDR3 contains 14 residues. The CDR3 DNA reads as TGTGCCAGCAGTCCCCTTACGTCAAACAATGAGCAGTTCTTC. Translated, it gives CASSPLTSNNEQFF.

This clonotype was found many times. The chain combines TRBV18 with TRBJ1-1; the match to TRBD1 covers 7 bases. Trimming removed 0 bases from V and 3 bases from J; junction bases left unmatched: 7. The CDR3 consists of 16 residues. CDR1 and CDR2 from the germline V gene are KGHSH and LQKENI. This chain's CDR3 is CASSPPERQGYTEAFF. DNA for the CDR3: TGTGCCAGCTCACCACCCGAAAGACAGGGATACACTGAAGCTTTCTTT.

V is TRBV28 and J is TRBJ1-3; the match to TRBD1 covers 7 bases. The CDR3 is 15 residues long. The V segment lost 2 bases and the J segment 3 bases; nucleotides outside the gene matches: 4. Germline V lookup: CDR1 MDHEN, CDR2 SYDVKM. In DNA form, the CDR3 reads TGTGCCAGCAGTTTAAAGGGGGCGCATGGAAACACCATATATTTT. Its protein is CASSLKGAHGNTIYF.

This clonotype was seen many times. CDR3 loop: CSVVGGPTGVPSGYTF. The CDR3 nucleotides are TGCAGCGTTGTGGGGGGTCCGACAGGGGTTCCTTCTGGCTACACCTTC. The V and J genes are TRBV29-1 and TRBJ1-2, with 8 bases that match TRBD1. CDR1 is SQVTM, CDR2 ANQGSEA, per germline. V lost 4 bases to trimming and J lost 7 bases; unmatched junction nucleotides: 17. The CDR3 runs 16 residues.

The gene calls are TRBV9 and TRBJ2-3; 8 bases agree with TRBD2. Germline trimming cut 0 bases from V and 2 bases from J; bases unmatched to any gene: 8. The CDR3 sequence is 17 residues long. The germline gives CDR1 SGDLS, CDR2 YYNGEE. In DNA, the CDR3 is TGTGCCAGCAGCGTAGGGAGCGGGAGAGTCTTCACAGATACGCAGTATTTT. Protein sequence: CASSVGSGRVFTDTQYF.

This clonotype was seen ten or more times. The chain joins TRBV5-1 to TRBJ2-7, with 9 bases lining up with TRBD1. The CDR3 is made up of 15 amino acids. Germline loops: CDR1 SGHRS, CDR2 YFSETQ. Trimming cost V 0 bases and J 5 bases; bases outside gene matches: 6. The CDR3 protein is CASSLVGTGSDEQYF. The CDR3 DNA sequence: TGCGCCAGCAGCTTGGTCGGGACAGGGAGTGACGAGCAGTACTTC.

In its sample, this clonotype was seen a few times. The rearrangement uses TRBV3-1 and TRBJ2-3; TRBD2 matches 7 bases. The length of the CDR3 is 14 residues. Per germline, CDR1 LGHDT and CDR2 YNNKEL (reference sequence). J was trimmed by 4 bases and V by 2 bases; bases with no gene match: 3. The CDR3 DNA sequence: TGTGCCAGCAGCCAAATGCGGGGGTCAGATACGCAGTATTTT. Translating it yields CASSQMRGSDTQYF.

This clonotype was recorded many times. The J gene is TRBJ2-1, the V gene TRBV28, with D hard to call. Germline CDR1 is MDHEN and CDR2 is SYDVKM. The CDR3 is 11 amino acids. The V end was cut by 2 bases, the J end by 7 bases, with 3 bases between. The CDR3 protein is CASSLMNEQFF. The CDR3 DNA is TGTGCCAGCAGTTTAATGAATGAGCAGTTCTTC.

This clonotype was observed a few times. In DNA form, the CDR3 reads TGTGCCAGCAGCACCCCGGACTTCTTTAGCACAGATACGCAGTATTTT. Translated, it gives CASSTPDFFSTDTQYF. The chain employs TRBV5-6 and TRBJ2-3; D possibly corresponds to TRBD2 (5 bases). V was pared by 4 bases and J by 0 bases, with 15 bases between. This CDR3 has 16 residues. From germline, CDR1 is SGHDT and CDR2 YYEEEE.

V and J are TRBV10-1 and TRBJ2-1, with unresolved D. Trimming pared 0 bases from V and 9 bases from J, leaving 12 bases between. Germline CDR1 and CDR2: WNHNN and SYGVQD (reference sequence). The CDR3 consists of 14 residues. The chain's CDR3 is CASSESKGLSEQFF. As DNA, the CDR3 is TGCGCCAGCAGTGAGTCAAAGGGTTTGAGTGAGCAGTTCTTC.

J is TRBJ2-3 and V is TRBV19; maybe TRBD1 (6 bases). Germline V gene lookup returns CDR1 LNHDA and CDR2 SQIVND (reference sequence). This CDR3 has 14 residues. V was clipped by 5 bases and J by 2 bases, with 11 bases between them. The CDR3 here is CASSPAGVTDTQYF. DNA for the CDR3: TGTGCCAGTAGTCCCGCAGGGGTCACAGATACGCAGTATTTT.

In this sample, this clonotype turned up a few times. The J gene is TRBJ1-3, the V gene TRBV7-9; D gene unclear. This CDR3 has 15 amino acids. Trimming took off 2 bases at V and 4 bases at J, with 12 bases between the two ends. The germline gives CDR1 SEHNR, CDR2 FQNEAQ (reference sequence). The CDR3 is CASSLNAAPGNTIYF. CDR3 DNA sequence: TGTGCCAGCAGCTTAAACGCGGCCCCCGGAAACACCATATATTTT.

Worth noting for this clonotype: The junction differs from germline at one of its ends, possibly a read error. J is TRBJ2-3 and V is TRBV10-2; the D gene is possibly TRBD1 (5 bases). The CDR3 has 12 amino acids. Germline lookup yields CDR1 WSHSY and CDR2 SAAADI. The chain's CDR3 is CASSLSTGTQYF. Written as DNA, the CDR3 is TGCGCCAGCAGTCTTAGCACAGGTACGCAGTATTTT.

J is TRBJ2-3 and V is TRBV4-1, with D possibly being TRBD1 (6 bases). The CDR3 covers 17 residues. The V gene's germline CDR1 is MGHRA and CDR2 YSYEKL. Trimming removed 4 bases from V and 0 bases from J, with 17 bases in between. The CDR3 spells CASSRQPGTTSTDTQYF. The DNA for the CDR3 is TGCGCCAGCAGCCGACAACCAGGGACAACCAGCACAGATACGCAGTATTTT.

CDR3 nucleotide sequence: TGTGCCAGCAGTGAATTTGACAGGGCGCGGTTCTATGGCTACACCTTC. As protein: CASSEFDRARFYGYTF. The chain is built from TRBV6-1 and TRBJ1-2; the match to TRBD1 covers 7 bases. The CDR3 is 16 amino acids. Germline V gene lookup returns CDR1 MNHNS and CDR2 SASEGT. The V and J ends lost 2 bases and 4 bases, in that order; junction bases with no gene match: 10.

This clonotype was observed many times. The chain has TRBV20-1 and TRBJ1-1, with a possible D match to TRBD1 (5 bases). Germline-derived CDR1 and CDR2 are DFQATT and SNEGSKA (reference sequence). This CDR3 comprises 13 residues. Trimming took off 6 bases at V and 0 bases at J, with 11 bases between the two ends. CDR3 region: CSARDGVNTEAFF. The CDR3 bases are TGCAGTGCCCGGGACGGAGTGAACACTGAAGCTTTCTTT.

The V call is TRBV19, the J call TRBJ1-2; no firm D call. The V and J ends lost 3 bases and 1 base respectively, with 3 bases between them. The CDR3 has 12 amino acids. Germline CDR1 LNHDA, CDR2 SQIVND (reference sequence). DNA for the CDR3: TGTGCCAGTAGTATTATTAACTATGGCTACACCTTC. It specifies CASSIINYGYTF.

The sample holds many counts of this clonotype. DNA of the CDR3: TGTGCCAGCAGCCAAGATCCTGCGGGAGAGACCCAGTACTTC. Protein: CASSQDPAGETQYF. The chain uses TRBV3-1 and TRBJ2-5; possible D gene TRBD2, 5 bases. V was shortened by 0 bases and J by 4 bases, with 9 bases between the two germline ends. Per germline, CDR1 LGHDT and CDR2 YNNKEL (reference sequence). The CDR3 has 14 amino acids.

This clonotype was seen ten or more times. The chain recombines TRBV28 with TRBJ2-1; the match to TRBD2 covers 8 bases. CDR3 length equals 17 residues. Germline loops: CDR1 MDHEN, CDR2 SYDVKM. The junction had 14 bases not matched to a gene; V was cut back by 6 bases and J by 4 bases. The CDR3 protein is CASRPPSELAAYNEQFF. The CDR3 nucleotides read TGTGCCAGCAGACCTCCTTCGGAACTAGCGGCGTACAATGAGCAGTTCTTC.

This clonotype was seen a handful of times. V and J are TRBV12-3 or TRBV12-4 and TRBJ2-7; 9 nucleotides match TRBD2. The CDR3 extends over 15 amino acids. The trim removed 6 bases at V and 6 bases at J, leaving 12 bases unmatched. CDR3 coding DNA: TGTGCCAGCAGCCCCAGAATAGCGGGAGAACGCGAGCAGTACTTC. It yields the protein CASSPRIAGEREQYF.

This clonotype was counted at least ten times. The chain is built from TRBV9 and TRBJ2-1, with D possibly being TRBD1 (6 bases). Trimming left V 5 bases short and J 4 bases short, with 16 bases between. CDR3 length equals 15 residues. Germline V gene sequence: CDR1 SGDLS, CDR2 YYNGEE. The CDR3 DNA reads as TGTGCCAGCAGGCCGACAGGTATAGAGTACAATGAGCAGTTCTTC. It translates to CASRPTGIEYNEQFF.

This clonotype was counted many times. V and J are TRBV7-2 and TRBJ2-2; D might be TRBD1 (6 bases). Germline V gives CDR1 SGHTA, CDR2 FQGNSA. V gave up 5 bases and J gave up 4 bases, with 14 bases separating them. This CDR3 has 15 residues. This chain's CDR3 is CASSSGQRSTGELFF. CDR3 DNA: TGTGCCAGCAGCAGCGGACAGCGCAGCACCGGGGAGCTGTTTTTT.

V is TRBV5-1 and J is TRBJ2-7; D may be TRBD2 (7 bases). CDR3 size: 15 residues. Germline CDR1 and CDR2: SGHRS and YFSETQ. The V and J ends lost 3 bases and 0 bases respectively, with 13 bases between them. The CDR3 is CASSSGEGDSYEQYF. DNA for the CDR3: TGCGCCAGCAGCTCCGGGGAGGGGGACTCCTACGAGCAGTACTTC. Supplemented by reference TRBV5-1 and TRBJ2-7, the full variable domain reads KAGVTQTPRYLIKTRGQQVTLSCSPISGHRSVSWYQQTPGQGLQFLFEYFSETQRNKGNFPGRFSGRQFSNSRSEMNVSTLELGDSALYLCASSSGEGDSYEQYFGPGTRLTVT.

This clonotype was seen ten or more times. The V and J genes are TRBV27 and TRBJ2-6, with D unresolved. This CDR3 has 16 residues. V was cut by 3 bases and J by 0 bases, with 9 bases left in between. Germline loops: CDR1 MNHEY, CDR2 SMNVEV (reference sequence). The CDR3, as DNA: TGTGCCAGCAGTTTTTCGGTGCACTCTGGGGCCAACGTCCTGACTTTC. It encodes CASSFSVHSGANVLTF.

This clonotype showed up many times. J is TRBJ2-3 and V is TRBV7-2; 8 nucleotides match TRBD2. Germline V CDR1 and CDR2: SGHTA, FQGNSA. This CDR3 region has 16 residues. V dropped 7 bases and J dropped 5; count of bases not matched to a gene: 14. The CDR3 is CASTVQSGSEGDTQYF. The CDR3 DNA reads as TGTGCCAGCACCGTTCAGAGCGGGAGTGAAGGAGATACGCAGTATTTT.